This T cell receptor beta chain was sequenced during a study of T cell clonality in common variable immunodeficiency. Each donor provided 5 to 8 ml of heparinized whole blood. Sequencing used immunoSEQ multiplex PCR; TCRdb keeps in-frame clones, though not all of them. Captured here are around 45,000 clones, none seen once; the top ten comprise about 6.5%. Study-level results: CVID patient heterogeneity limited repertoire-clinical complication correlations. Shared TCRbeta clones were fewer between CVID subjects than controls. Fewer deletions and N-nucleotide insertions were reportedly seen in common variable immunodeficiency TCR beta sequences.

Losses at the gene ends were 2 bases for V and 6 bases for J; bases not matched to a gene: 0. CDR3 length equals 12 residues. This clone was found many times. Its antigen remains unknown. The read comes to an end 3 residues before the CDR3 does, leaving the germline J gene to fill in the end. Sequencing was carried out using peripheral blood mononuclear cells. The TCR sequence derives from a person aged 18-70 years in good health. This sequence joins TRBV23-1 and TRBJ2-7; 8 bases are shared with TRBD1. TRBV23-1 is an open reading frame, and its role is uncertain. CDR3 in amino acids: CASSQDRGEQYF. Incomplete CDR3 DNA: TGCGCCAGCAGTCAAGACAGGGGCGAG.